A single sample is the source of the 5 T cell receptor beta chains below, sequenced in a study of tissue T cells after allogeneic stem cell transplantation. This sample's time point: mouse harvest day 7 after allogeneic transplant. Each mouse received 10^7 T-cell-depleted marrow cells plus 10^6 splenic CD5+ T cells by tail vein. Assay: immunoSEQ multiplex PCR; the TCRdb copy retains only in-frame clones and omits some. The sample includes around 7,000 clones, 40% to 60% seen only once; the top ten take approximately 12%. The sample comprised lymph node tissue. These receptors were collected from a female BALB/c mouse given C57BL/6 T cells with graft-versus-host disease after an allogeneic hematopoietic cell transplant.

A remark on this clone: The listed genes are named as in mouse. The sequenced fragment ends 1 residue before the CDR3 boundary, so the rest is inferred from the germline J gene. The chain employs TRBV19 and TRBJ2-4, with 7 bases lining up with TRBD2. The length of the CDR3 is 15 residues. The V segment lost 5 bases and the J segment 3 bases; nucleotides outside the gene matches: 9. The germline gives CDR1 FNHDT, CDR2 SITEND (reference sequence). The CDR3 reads CASSPSTGRQNTLYF. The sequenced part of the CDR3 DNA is TGTGCCAGCAGCCCCTCGACTGGGCGGCAAAACACCTTGTAC. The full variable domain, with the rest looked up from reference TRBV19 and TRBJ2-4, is GGIITQTPKFLIGQEGQKLTLKCQQNFNHDTMYWYRQDSGKGLRLIYYSITENDLQKGDLSEGYDASREKKSSFSLTVTSAQKNEMAVFLCASSPSTGRQNTLYFGAGTRLSVL.

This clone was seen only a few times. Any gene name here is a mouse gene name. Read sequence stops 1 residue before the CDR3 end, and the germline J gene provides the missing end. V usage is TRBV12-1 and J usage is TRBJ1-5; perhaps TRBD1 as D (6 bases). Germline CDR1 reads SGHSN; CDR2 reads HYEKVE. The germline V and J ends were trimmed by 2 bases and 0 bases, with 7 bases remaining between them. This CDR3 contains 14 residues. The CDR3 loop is CASSPDSNNQAPLF. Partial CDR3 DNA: TGTGCCAGCTCTCCGGACAGTAACAACCAGGCTCCGCTT. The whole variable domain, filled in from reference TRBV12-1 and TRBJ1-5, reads DSGVVQSPRHIIKEKGGRSVLTCIPISGHSNVVWYQQTLGKELKFLIQHYEKVERDKGFLPSRFSVQQFDDYHSEMNMSALELEDSAMYFCASSPDSNNQAPLFGEGTRLSVL.

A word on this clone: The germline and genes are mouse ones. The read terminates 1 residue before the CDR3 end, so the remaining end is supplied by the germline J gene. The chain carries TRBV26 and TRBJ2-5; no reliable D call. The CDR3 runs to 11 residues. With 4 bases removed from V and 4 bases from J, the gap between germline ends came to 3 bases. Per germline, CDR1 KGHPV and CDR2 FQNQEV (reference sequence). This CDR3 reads CASSQEDTQYF. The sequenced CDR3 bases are TGTGCCAGCAGTCAGGAAGACACCCAGTAC.

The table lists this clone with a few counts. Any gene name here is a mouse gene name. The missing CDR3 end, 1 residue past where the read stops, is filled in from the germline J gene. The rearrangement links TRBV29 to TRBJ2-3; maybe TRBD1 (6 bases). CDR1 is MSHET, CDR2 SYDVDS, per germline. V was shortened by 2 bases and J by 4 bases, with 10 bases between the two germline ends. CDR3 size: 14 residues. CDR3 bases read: TGTGCTAGCAGTTTAACAGGGAAAACAGAAACGCTGTAT. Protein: CASSLTGKTETLY. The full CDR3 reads CASSLTGKTETLYF.

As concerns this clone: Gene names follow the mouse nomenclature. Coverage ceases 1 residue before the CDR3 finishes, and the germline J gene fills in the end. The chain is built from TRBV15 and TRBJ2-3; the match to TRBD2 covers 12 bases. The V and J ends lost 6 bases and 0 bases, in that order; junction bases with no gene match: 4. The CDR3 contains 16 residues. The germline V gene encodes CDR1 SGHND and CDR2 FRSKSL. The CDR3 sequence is CASRRLGGRSAETLYF. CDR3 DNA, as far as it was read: TGTGCCAGCAGGCGACTGGGGGGGCGCAGTGCAGAAACGCTGTAT.